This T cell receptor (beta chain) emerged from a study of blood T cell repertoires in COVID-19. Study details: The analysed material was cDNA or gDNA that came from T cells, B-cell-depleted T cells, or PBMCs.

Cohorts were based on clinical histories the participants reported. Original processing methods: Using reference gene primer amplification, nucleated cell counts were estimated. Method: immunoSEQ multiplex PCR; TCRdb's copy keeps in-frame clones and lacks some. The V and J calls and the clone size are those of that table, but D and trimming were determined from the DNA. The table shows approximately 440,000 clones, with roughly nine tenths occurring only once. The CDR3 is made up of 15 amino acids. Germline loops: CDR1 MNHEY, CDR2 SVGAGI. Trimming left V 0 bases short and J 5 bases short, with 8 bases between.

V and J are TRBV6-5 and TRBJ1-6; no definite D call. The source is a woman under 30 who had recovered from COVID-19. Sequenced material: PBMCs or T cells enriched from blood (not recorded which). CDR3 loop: CASSYSRSNNSPLHF. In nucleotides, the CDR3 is TGTGCCAGCAGTTACTCGAGGTCCAATAATTCACCCCTCCACTTT.